Following are 17 T cell receptor beta chains from one sample sequenced in a study of CD8 T cells in Susac syndrome. An amount of RNA that ranged from about 0.45 to 1 ug was reverse transcribed with random hexamers. MiXCR was run by TCRdb on the immunoSEQ multiplex PCR reads, yielding one entry per CDR3 protein. Among about 180,000 distinct CDR3 sequences, 85% to 95% were seen once, and the ten largest hold 0.15% to 0.2%. The source material was CD8+ T cells from PBMCs. Receptors were obtained from a human donor with multiple sclerosis.

V and J are TRBV25-1 and TRBJ2-7, with D maybe TRBD1 (6 bases). The CDR3 runs to 14 residues. The germline V and J ends were trimmed by 8 bases and 0 bases, with 14 bases remaining between them. Germline V gene data show CDR1 as MGHDK and CDR2 as SYGVNS. The CDR3 nucleotides read TGTGCCAGCCACGCAACAGGGAGCTCCTACGAGCAGTACTTC. Protein: CASHATGSSYEQYF.

This chain joins TRBV9 and TRBJ1-4; tentative D call: TRBD1 (5 bases). CDR1 and CDR2 (germline): SGDLS, YYNGEE. V was clipped by 0 bases and J by 7 bases, with 13 bases between them. CDR3 length: 15 amino acids. The CDR3 loop reads CASSVAGHSAEKLFF. In DNA form, the CDR3 reads TGTGCCAGCAGCGTAGCGGGGCATAGCGCTGAAAAACTGTTTTTT.

In DNA, the CDR3 is TGTGCCAGTTCAGACAGGGCCTATGGCTACACCTTC. This gives the protein CASSDRAYGYTF. This chain links TRBV9 with TRBJ1-2; 7 bases are shared with TRBD1. Germline V gives CDR1 SGDLS, CDR2 YYNGEE. CDR3 length: 12 amino acids. The trim removed 8 bases at V and 4 bases at J, leaving 5 bases unmatched. Complete variable domain (other parts from reference TRBV9 and TRBJ1-2): DSGVTQTPKHLITATGQRVTLRCSPRSGDLSVYWYQQSLDQGLQFLIQYYNGEERAKGNILERFSAQQFPDLHSELNLSSLELGDSALYFCASSDRAYGYTFGSGTRLTVV.

The chain uses TRBV28 and TRBJ2-3, with unresolved D. The CDR3 covers 14 residues. Trimming removed 4 bases from V and 4 bases from J, with 12 bases in between. The germline V gene has CDR1 MDHEN and CDR2 SYDVKM. The CDR3 nucleotides are TGTGCCAGCAGTTCACGGGCTCGGGCAGATACGCAGTATTTT. Its protein product is CASSSRARADTQYF.

The rearrangement uses TRBV13 and TRBJ2-1, with TRBD2 matching 13 bases. The CDR3 has 15 amino acids. Germline loops: CDR1 PRHDT, CDR2 FYEKMQ (reference sequence). Trimming at V came to 5 bases and at J to 10 bases, leaving 8 bases not matched to a gene. In nucleotides, the CDR3 is TGTGCCAGCAGCCCACTAGCGGGAGGGCCGAGGGAGCAGTTCTTC. Its translation: CASSPLAGGPREQFF.

This clonotype was found once. The rearrangement links TRBV20-1 to TRBJ2-7; 7 bases line up with TRBD2. The CDR3 length is 11 residues. Germline V gene lookup returns CDR1 DFQATT and CDR2 SNEGSKA (reference sequence). V shed 2 bases, J shed 9 bases, and the junction held 4 bases outside the gene matches. The DNA for the CDR3 is TGCAGTGCTAGATCTGCGGGAGTGCAGTACTTC. Protein: CSARSAGVQYF.

The V call is TRBV28, the J call TRBJ2-7; D is unclear. Germline CDR1 reads MDHEN; CDR2 reads SYDVKM. This CDR3 has 14 residues. The V end lost 6 bases, the J end lost 5 bases, and 17 bases lay between the germline ends. In DNA, the CDR3 is TGTGCCAGCAGCGCTATTTTGGGTGGGGACGAGCAGTACTTC. Protein sequence: CASSAILGGDEQYF.

This rearrangement joins TRBV29-1 to TRBJ2-7; 7 bases match TRBD1. In germline, CDR1 is SQVTM, CDR2 ANQGSEA. The CDR3 length is 12 residues. The CDR3: CSTTGDSYEQYF. The CDR3 bases are TGCAGTACCACAGGGGATTCCTACGAGCAGTACTTC.

The chain carries TRBV30 and TRBJ2-3; D gene ambiguous. Germline V CDR1 and CDR2: GTSNPN, SVGIG (reference sequence). The CDR3 contains 12 residues. V was trimmed by 0 bases and J by 6 bases, leaving 7 bases between them. In DNA form, the CDR3 reads TGTGCCTGGAGTGTAACGGCGGATACGCAGTATTTT. It codes for CAWSVTADTQYF.

The V gene is TRBV9, the J gene TRBJ2-1; D ambiguous. The CDR3 extends over 12 amino acids. Germline CDR1 reads SGDLS; CDR2 reads YYNGEE. The V end lost 4 bases, the J end lost 10 bases, and 12 bases lay between the germline ends. CDR3 nucleotide sequence: TGTGCCAGCAGCCCTGGCACGGCGGAGCAGTTCTTC. This translates into CASSPGTAEQFF. Using reference TRBV9 and TRBJ2-1 for the parts outside the CDR3, the full variable domain is DSGVTQTPKHLITATGQRVTLRCSPRSGDLSVYWYQQSLDQGLQFLIQYYNGEERAKGNILERFSAQQFPDLHSELNLSSLELGDSALYFCASSPGTAEQFFGPGTRLTVL.

V usage is TRBV9 and J usage is TRBJ2-3; tentative D call: TRBD1 (5 bases). The V end was cut by 2 bases, the J end by 6 bases, with 7 bases between. The CDR3 has 12 amino acids. Per germline, CDR1 SGDLS and CDR2 YYNGEE. CDR3 residues: CASSVGPDTQYF. In DNA form, the CDR3 reads TGTGCCAGCAGCGTGGGGCCGGATACGCAGTATTTT.

The V call is TRBV4-1, the J call TRBJ2-1; no firm D call. V lost 4 bases and J lost 4, with 14 bases in between. The CDR3 contains 15 residues. CDR1 MGHRA and CDR2 YSYEKL come from the germline V gene. CDR3 region: CASSPIPDAYNEQFF. As DNA, the CDR3 is TGCGCCAGCAGCCCTATTCCCGACGCTTACAATGAGCAGTTCTTC.

The chain couples TRBV12-3 or TRBV12-4 to TRBJ1-2, with TRBD1 matching 9 bases. V shed 5 bases and J 7 bases; nucleotides not matched to a gene: 8. The length of the CDR3 is 14 residues. This CDR3 is CASSPGGQGFGYTF. The CDR3 DNA is TGTGCCAGCAGTCCTGGGGGACAGGGTTTTGGCTACACCTTC.

The rearrangement links TRBV5-1 to TRBJ2-3; 7 positions match TRBD2. The CDR3 is made up of 15 amino acids. Germline lookup yields CDR1 SGHRS and CDR2 YFSETQ. The trim removed 7 bases at V and 2 bases at J, leaving 10 bases unmatched. This chain's CDR3 is CASRLAGDITDTQYF. In DNA form, the CDR3 reads TGCGCCAGCCGTTTAGCGGGTGATATCACAGATACGCAGTATTTT.

This clonotype came up once. The CDR3 loop is CASSQQGPWDSPLHF. The CDR3 region has the DNA TGTGCCAGCAGCCAACAGGGGCCCTGGGATTCACCCCTCCACTTT. V usage is TRBV7-9 and J usage is TRBJ1-6; 7 nucleotides agree with TRBD1. The J segment lost 8 bases and the V segment lost 5 bases, leaving 9 bases of the junction unmatched. The CDR3 is 15 amino acids. Germline V lookup: CDR1 SEHNR, CDR2 FQNEAQ (reference sequence). The full variable domain, with the rest looked up from reference TRBV7-9 and TRBJ1-6, is DTGVSQNPRHKITKRGQNVTFRCDPISEHNRLYWYRQTLGQGPEFLTYFQNEAQLEKSRLLSDRFSAERPKGSFSTLEIQRTEQGDSAMYLCASSQQGPWDSPLHFGNGTRLTVT.

This sequence joins TRBV14 and TRBJ2-7; D possibly corresponds to TRBD1 (5 bases). Germline V lookup: CDR1 SGHDN, CDR2 FVKESK. V was clipped by 4 bases and J by 6 bases, with 10 bases between them. There are 12 residues in the CDR3. The CDR3 sequence: CASSLRTFEQYF. DNA of the CDR3: TGTGCCAGCAGCCTGAGGACATTCGAGCAGTACTTC.

The sample holds one count of this clonotype. The V gene is TRBV19, the J gene TRBJ2-3; 10 bases align to TRBD2. J lost 6 bases, V lost 4 bases, and 7 bases had no gene match. Looked up from germline, CDR1 is LNHDA and CDR2 is SQIVND (reference sequence). The CDR3 loop spans 15 amino acids. The CDR3 region is CASSSLAGVVDTQYF. CDR3 bases: TGTGCCAGTAGTAGTCTAGCGGGAGTTGTGGATACGCAGTATTTT.